The rows below give T cell receptor beta chains drawn from one sample of a study of OX40 agonist ivuxolimab in advanced cancers. The assay was immunoSEQ multiplex PCR, and TCRdb's table has in-frame clones only and misses some. The data contain tens of thousands of clones, roughly 84% of them singletons. The specimen was CD4+ or CD8+ T cells sorted from blood, collected in a trial of the OX40 agonist ivuxolimab. These receptors were taken from an adult with an advanced solid tumor such as melanoma, head and neck, liver or kidney cancer. Each CDR3 is given with its conserved first and last residue.

v_gene,j_gene,CDR3aa
TRBV29-1,TRBJ2-1,CSADGSSYNEQFF
TRBV4-2,TRBJ2-6,CASSQEGTSSFGANVLTF
TRBV6-6,TRBJ2-5,CASSYERGRKETQYF
TRBV2,TRBJ2-5,CASSEAKRGGGQQYF
TRBV9,TRBJ2-7,CASSVTSGGYEQYF
TRBV4-1,TRBJ2-2,CASSQPPTGAGTGELFF
TRBV7-6,TRBJ2-5,CASSLNRAETQYF
TRBV15,TRBJ2-7,CATSLYREAYEQYF
TRBV2,TRBJ2-7,CASSGTSGTYEQYF
TRBV7-2,TRBJ2-7,CASSSFRDRGAYEQYF
TRBV4-3,TRBJ2-1,CASSQDGGRYNEQFF
TRBV14,TRBJ2-1,CASSGTPGQSGEQFF
TRBV27,TRBJ2-1,CASSLPGSYNEQFF
TRBV6-5,TRBJ2-2,CASSPPFSNTGELFF
TRBV1,TRBJ2-7,CTSSQDFRTRSYEQYF
TRBV4-2,TRBJ1-2,CASSQEGQGGADGYTF
TRBV14,TRBJ2-5,CASSQDNSIQETQYF
TRBV4-2,TRBJ2-1,CASRSSTTSSYNEQFF
TRBV29-1,TRBJ1-1,CSVRANTEAFF
TRBV7-9,TRBJ2-7,CASSSRDPSYEQYF
TRBV7-9,TRBJ1-1,CASSSDTEAFF
TRBV9,TRBJ2-1,CASSVESGHNEQFF
TRBV5-4,TRBJ2-7,CASSSMTSGLYEQYF
TRBV5-4,TRBJ2-5,CASSWGPTVGETQYF
TRBV6-6,TRBJ2-7,CASIPRAGVKNEQYF
TRBV30,TRBJ2-5,CAWSPGSLAAQYF
TRBV28,TRBJ2-1,CASSLFGGRAYDEQFF
TRBV7-9,TRBJ2-5,CASSSRDYQETQYF
TRBV4-1,TRBJ2-7,CASSPSSSGRAGEQYF
TRBV18,TRBJ2-3,CASSRSGQNRTDTQYF
TRBV5-1,TRBJ2-5,CASSSLAGGPETQYF
TRBV2,TRBJ2-3,CASSERLDPSTDTQYF
TRBV6-6,TRBJ2-7,CASTQGLKVYEQYF
TRBV9,TRBJ2-4,CASSVVRGLAKNIQYF
TRBV7-3,TRBJ1-1,CASSAEGGYGDTEAFF
TRBV28,TRBJ2-2,CASSFKLTGELFF
TRBV9,TRBJ1-2,CASSVAAGAYGYTF
TRBV7-9,TRBJ2-5,CASSFEWGETQYF
TRBV4-1,TRBJ2-7,CASSQEGSGYEQYF
TRBV27,TRBJ2-5,CASSPGTSGQETQYF
TRBV11-3,TRBJ2-2,CASSLATGELFF
TRBV5-1,TRBJ2-2,CASSLGTDYFTGELFF
TRBV5-1,TRBJ2-5,CASSMLAGEETQYF
TRBV19,TRBJ2-7,CASSISGTSNEQYF
TRBV28,TRBJ2-2,CASSLSQGRAGELFF
TRBV30,TRBJ1-6,CAWSLPDRRNSPLHF
TRBV11-1,TRBJ2-5,CASSASRDREGYQETQYF
TRBV7-9,TRBJ2-7,CASSSRTSGTFSEQYF